This T cell receptor beta chain was obtained from a study of cytomegalovirus exposure and HLA in healthy donors. The study's findings and limits: Later analysis found that TCR beta chains associated with HLA were more clonally expanded than other, equally common chains. Previous analysis showed most TCR beta V segments were productive about 87% or about 30% of the time.

The PCR made use of 60 Vbeta and 13 Jbeta primers. Sequencing was performed with immunoSEQ multiplex PCR; in TCRdb, only in-frame clones are kept and a portion is missing. The data hold around 150,000 clones, with under 75% observed a single time. Per germline, CDR1 SGDLS and CDR2 YYNGEE. The CDR3 consists of 15 residues. V was clipped by 0 bases and J by 9 bases; unmatched bases: 8. Regarding this clone: Its antigen is undetermined.

The specimen was PBMCs. The chain recombines TRBV9 with TRBJ2-1, with 8 positions matching TRBD2. The source of this sequence is a woman aged 55-70 years in good health and CMV-seropositive. The CDR3 is CASSVGREGGREQFF. The CDR3 coding sequence is TGTGCCAGCAGCGTAGGACGGGAGGGGGGGCGTGAGCAGTTCTTC.